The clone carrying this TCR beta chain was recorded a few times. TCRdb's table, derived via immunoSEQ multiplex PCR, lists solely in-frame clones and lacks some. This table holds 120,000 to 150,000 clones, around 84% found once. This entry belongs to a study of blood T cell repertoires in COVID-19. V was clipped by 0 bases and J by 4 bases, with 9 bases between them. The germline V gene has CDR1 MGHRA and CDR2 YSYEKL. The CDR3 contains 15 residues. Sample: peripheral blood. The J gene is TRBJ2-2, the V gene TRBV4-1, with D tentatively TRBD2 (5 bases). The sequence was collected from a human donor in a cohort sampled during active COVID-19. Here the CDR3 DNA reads TGCGCCAGCAGCCAAGATCGTCGGGGCACCGGGGAGCTGTTTTTT. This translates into CASSQDRRGTGELFF.